The 27 T cell receptor beta chains below come from one sample, sequenced in a study of T cell responses to AZD1222 COVID-19 vaccine. Sequencing was performed with immunoSEQ multiplex PCR; in TCRdb, only in-frame clones are kept and a portion is missing. This table has 95,000 or so clones, about 88% appearing once. Sample: peripheral blood, taken on day 0 of AZD1222 vaccination. Every receptor here comes from an adult in good health.

The rearrangement joins TRBV7-9 to TRBJ1-2; 9 bases line up with TRBD1. J gave up 7 bases and V 5 bases, and 5 bases lay outside the gene matches. CDR1 SEHNR and CDR2 FQNEAQ come from the germline V gene (reference sequence). This CDR3 region has 13 residues. Written as DNA, the CDR3 is TGTGCCAGCAGCCTTGGGACAGGGCTTGGCTACACCTTC. Encoded protein: CASSLGTGLGYTF.

The chain is built from TRBV27 and TRBJ2-1, with D possibly matching TRBD1 (6 bases). The V end was cut by 5 bases, the J end by 10 bases, with 15 bases between. The CDR3 is 13 residues long. Germline loops: CDR1 MNHEY, CDR2 SMNVEV (reference sequence). This CDR3 is CASSPYAGTEQFF. For the CDR3, the DNA is TGTGCCAGCAGTCCTTACGCCGGGACAGAGCAGTTCTTC.

The V gene is TRBV29-1, the J gene TRBJ1-2; no reliable D call. Germline lookup yields CDR1 SQVTM and CDR2 ANQGSEA. This CDR3 is built from 11 residues. V was cut by 4 bases and J by 4 bases, with 7 bases left in between. The chain's CDR3 is CSVADLYGYTF. The CDR3 coding sequence is TGCAGCGTTGCGGACCTCTATGGCTACACCTTC.

This clone is a singleton in its sample. The rearrangement joins TRBV7-2 to TRBJ2-2; a possible D gene is TRBD1 (6 bases). The germline V gene encodes CDR1 SGHTA and CDR2 FQGNSA. This CDR3 is built from 14 residues. Between the trimmed V and J ends, which lost 5 bases and 5 bases, there was a span of 12 bases. DNA for the CDR3: TGTGCCAGCAGCCCGGGACACCTTACCGGGGAGCTGTTTTTT. It translates to CASSPGHLTGELFF. The full variable domain, in which reference TRBV7-2 and TRBJ2-2 provide the parts outside the CDR3, is GAGVSQSPSNKVTEKGKDVELRCDPISGHTALYWYRQSLGQGLEFLIYFQGNSAPDKSGLPSDRFSAERTGGSVSTLTIQRTQQEDSAVYLCASSPGHLTGELFFGEGSRLTVL.

This clone has a single count. The chain links TRBV5-8 to TRBJ1-1; D possibly corresponds to TRBD1 (5 bases). Looked up from germline, CDR1 is SGHTS and CDR2 is YDEGEE. The CDR3 loop spans 16 amino acids. The germline V and J ends were trimmed by 0 bases and 2 bases, with 14 bases remaining between them. The CDR3 nucleotides are TGTGCCAGCAGCTTGGCCCCCAGGGCACTAAACACTGAAGCTTTCTTT. Its protein is CASSLAPRALNTEAFF.

This chain joins TRBV28 and TRBJ1-2; D uncertain. Germline V gives CDR1 MDHEN, CDR2 SYDVKM. Deletions cut 1 base from V and 0 bases from J, with 18 bases between. The CDR3 has 18 residues. The CDR3 region is CASSLFAPAPPANYGYTF. CDR3 nucleotides: TGTGCCAGCAGTTTATTCGCGCCAGCGCCTCCCGCTAACTATGGCTACACCTTC.

J is TRBJ1-2 and V is TRBV6-5; D is ambiguous. There are 12 residues in the CDR3. Germline-derived CDR1 and CDR2 are MNHEY and SVGAGI. The germline V and J ends were trimmed by 2 bases and 8 bases, with 9 bases remaining between them. The CDR3: CASSYTTGGYTF. Here the CDR3 DNA reads TGTGCCAGCAGTTACACCACGGGGGGCTACACCTTC.

CDR3 DNA: TGTGCCAGCTTATTCGACAGAGACTATGGCTACACCTTC. Translating gives CASLFDRDYGYTF. The V and J genes are TRBV2 and TRBJ1-2; weak D call: TRBD1 (5 bases). The CDR3 covers 13 residues. In germline, CDR1 is SNHLY, CDR2 FYNNEI. V was trimmed by 8 bases and J by 3 bases, leaving 13 bases between them.

This chain connects TRBV2 to TRBJ1-1; TRBD1 matches 7 bases. The CDR3 is 16 amino acids. CDR1 is SNHLY, CDR2 FYNNEI, per germline. V lost 2 bases and J lost 5; bases outside the gene matches: 11. This chain's CDR3 is CASSERDSASRTEAFF. CDR3 nucleotide sequence: TGTGCCAGCAGTGAACGGGACAGCGCCTCTAGGACTGAAGCTTTCTTT. Variable domain in full (rest from reference TRBV2 and TRBJ1-1): EPEVTQTPSHQVTQMGQEVILRCVPISNHLYFYWYRQILGQKVEFLVSFYNNEISEKSEIFDDQFSVERPDGSNFTLKIRSTKLEDSAMYFCASSERDSASRTEAFFGQGTRLTVV.

The chain combines TRBV5-6 with TRBJ2-3; TRBD1 agrees at 9 bases. The germline V gene has CDR1 SGHDT and CDR2 YYEEEE. The ends lost 2 bases at V and 7 bases at J; junction bases unmatched: 8. The CDR3 consists of 15 residues. For the CDR3, the DNA is TGTGCCAGCAGCTTAGGGGACAGGGAGCGAAATACGCAGTATTTT. Amino acids: CASSLGDRERNTQYF. The entire variable domain, with the rest obtained from reference TRBV5-6 and TRBJ2-3, is as follows: DAGVTQSPTHLIKTRGQQVTLRCSPKSGHDTVSWYQQALGQGPQFIFQYYEEEERQRGNFPDRFSGHQFPNYSSELNVNALLLGDSALYLCASSLGDRERNTQYFGPGTRLTVL.

J is TRBJ1-2 and V is TRBV29-1; 8 nucleotides match TRBD1. Germline V gene data show CDR1 as SQVTM and CDR2 as ANQGSEA. V lost 0 bases, J lost 2 bases, and 5 bases stayed unmatched. The CDR3 runs to 15 residues. CDR3 DNA sequence: TGCAGCGTTGAAGACCAGGGGGCATTAAACTATGGCTACACCTTC. This encodes CSVEDQGALNYGYTF.

The CDR3 here is CASSQGGTVTDTQYF. CDR3 nucleotides: TGTGCCAGCAGCCAAGGCGGGACAGTCACAGATACGCAGTATTTT. The chain carries TRBV5-4 and TRBJ2-3, with a tentative D call TRBD1 (7 bases). Per the germline V gene, CDR1 is SGHNT and CDR2 is YYREEE (reference sequence). Trimming cost V 4 bases and J 2 bases, with 14 bases left between them. The length of the CDR3 is 15 residues.

V and J are TRBV11-2 and TRBJ2-5; D remains unclear. CDR1 is SGHAT, CDR2 FQNNGV, per germline. The CDR3 loop spans 14 amino acids. Trimming shortened V by 5 bases and J by 5 bases, and 15 bases separated the two germline ends. This chain's CDR3 is CASSLVGAQETQYF. Here the CDR3 DNA reads TGTGCCAGCAGCCTGGTTGGCGCTCAGGAGACCCAGTACTTC.

The CDR3 bases are TGTGCCACCAGCAGAGATCTGGGACATGATCAGCCCCAGCATTTT. This sequence encodes CATSRDLGHDQPQHF. The V and J genes are TRBV15 and TRBJ1-5, with D possibly TRBD1 on 6 matching bases. V shed 0 bases and J shed 5 bases, with 11 bases lying between them. The length of the CDR3 is 15 residues. CDR1 is LNHNV, CDR2 YYDKDF, per germline (reference sequence).

The chain is built from TRBV9 and TRBJ2-5; D is possibly TRBD1 (6 bases). CDR3 size: 13 residues. CDR1 is SGDLS, CDR2 YYNGEE, per germline. Trimming took 2 bases from V and 2 from J, leaving 7 bases between them. The CDR3 loop is CASSVQGQETQYF. The CDR3 nucleotides are TGTGCCAGCAGCGTGCAGGGGCAAGAGACCCAGTACTTC.

The chain joins TRBV5-5 to TRBJ2-2, with TRBD1 identical over 12 bases. Germline trimming cut 4 bases from V and 4 bases from J; bases unmatched to any gene: 11. CDR3 size: 18 residues. The germline V gene has CDR1 SGHKS and CDR2 YYEKEE (reference sequence). For the CDR3, the DNA is TGTGCCAGCAGCCTTCCGGGACAGGGGGCAGGAGGCACCGGGGAGCTGTTTTTT. Translating it yields CASSLPGQGAGGTGELFF.

J is TRBJ1-1 and V is TRBV6-5; TRBD1 matches 7 bases. J gave up 8 bases and V 0 bases, and 6 bases lay outside the gene matches. The CDR3 loop spans 14 amino acids. CDR1 is MNHEY, CDR2 SVGAGI, per germline. The CDR3 coding sequence is TGTGCCAGCAGTTACTCCCGGGACAGTAGAGAAGCTTTCTTT. Residues: CASSYSRDSREAFF.

The chain has TRBV12-3 or TRBV12-4 and TRBJ1-1; D not certain. V was shortened by 3 bases and J by 2 bases, with 7 bases between the two germline ends. This CDR3 region has 13 residues. The DNA of the CDR3 is TGTGCCAGCAGTTTCCACAGCAACACTGAAGCTTTCTTT. Residues: CASSFHSNTEAFF.

The V gene is TRBV9, the J gene TRBJ2-6; TRBD1 or TRBD2 may be the D gene (5 bases each). V was clipped by 3 bases and J by 4 bases, with 17 bases between them. Looked up from germline, CDR1 is SGDLS and CDR2 is YYNGEE. This CDR3 has 17 amino acids. DNA for the CDR3: TGTGCCAGCAGCGCCCGGGGCAGCCCTACCGGGGCCAACGTCCTGACTTTC. This encodes CASSARGSPTGANVLTF.

This clone was observed a handful of times. This chain joins TRBV19 and TRBJ1-1; D gene uncertain. The CDR3 is 15 amino acids. CDR1 and CDR2 (germline): LNHDA, SQIVND (reference sequence). V lost 2 bases and J 2 bases, leaving 12 bases between the germline ends. The CDR3 is CASSINARLNTEAFF. In DNA, the CDR3 is TGTGCCAGTAGTATAAACGCCAGGCTCAACACTGAAGCTTTCTTT.

This chain joins TRBV6-5 and TRBJ1-5; D is perhaps TRBD1 (6 bases). V lost 6 bases and J 2 bases, leaving 11 bases between the germline ends. From germline, CDR1 is MNHEY and CDR2 SVGAGI. The CDR3 has 14 amino acids. The CDR3: CASSPNRGNQPQHF. The CDR3 DNA reads as TGTGCCAGCAGCCCCAACAGGGGCAATCAGCCCCAGCATTTT.

The genes are TRBV27 and TRBJ1-2, with D unclear. Germline-derived CDR1 and CDR2 are MNHEY and SMNVEV (reference sequence). The V gene lost 4 bases and the J gene lost 2 bases, with 11 bases spanning the gap. This CDR3 comprises 14 residues. The CDR3 spells CASSWAGRNYGYTF. The CDR3 DNA is TGTGCCAGCAGTTGGGCAGGTCGCAACTATGGCTACACCTTC.

The chain is built from TRBV10-3 and TRBJ2-2, with TRBD2 identical over 10 bases. The junction had 1 base not matched to a gene; V was cut back by 0 bases and J by 6 bases. CDR3 length equals 15 residues. Germline V gives CDR1 ENHRY, CDR2 SYGVKD. The CDR3 loop reads CAISESGLASGELFF. The CDR3 DNA follows: TGTGCCATCAGTGAGTCGGGACTAGCGTCCGGGGAGCTGTTTTTT.

A few counts support this clone. J is TRBJ1-4 and V is TRBV11-3; perhaps TRBD1 as D (5 bases). In germline, CDR1 is SGHNT, CDR2 YENEEA. V lost 4 bases to trimming and J lost 3 bases, with 9 bases between them. This CDR3 contains 14 residues. The DNA for the CDR3 is TGTGCCAGCAGCTCGGGGGGAGCTAATGAAAAACTGTTTTTT. It yields the protein CASSSGGANEKLFF. Combining the CDR3 with reference TRBV11-3 and TRBJ1-4 gives the whole variable domain EAGVVQSPRYKIIEKKQPVAFWCNPISGHNTLYWYLQNLGQGPELLIRYENEEAVDDSQLPKDRFSAERLKGVDSTLKIQPAELGDSAVYLCASSSGGANEKLFFGSGTQLSVL.

This chain connects TRBV5-1 to TRBJ1-6; maybe TRBD1 (6 bases). Germline CDR1 reads SGHRS; CDR2 reads YFSETQ. With 3 bases removed from V and 0 bases from J, the gap between germline ends came to 13 bases. The CDR3 has 17 amino acids. This chain's CDR3 is CASSSGEIPSYNSPLHF. The DNA of the CDR3 is TGCGCCAGCAGCTCAGGGGAAATCCCCTCCTATAATTCACCCCTCCACTTT.

J is TRBJ1-2 and V is TRBV19; D is ambiguous. The CDR3 is made up of 15 amino acids. Germline V gives CDR1 LNHDA, CDR2 SQIVND (reference sequence). V dropped 1 base and J dropped 4 bases, with 13 bases sitting between them. The CDR3 bases are TGTGCCAGTAGTATAGTTGGCAGCTCTAGCTATGGCTACACCTTC. This encodes CASSIVGSSSYGYTF.

The chain joins TRBV4-1 to TRBJ1-1; the match to TRBD1 covers 9 bases. This CDR3 is 15 amino acids long. Per the germline V gene, CDR1 is MGHRA and CDR2 is YSYEKL. The ends lost 3 bases at V and 1 base at J; junction bases unmatched: 3. The DNA of the CDR3 is TGCGCCAGCAGCCAGGGGGGACAGGGGAACACTGAAGCTTTCTTT. The encoded protein is CASSQGGQGNTEAFF.